This T cell receptor beta chain was profiled in a study of blood T cell repertoires in COVID-19. Study context: The samples span acute and convalescent COVID-19 from the United States, Italy and Spain. T cells, B-cell-depleted T cells, or PBMCs supplied cDNA or gDNA.

This CDR3 contains 13 residues. Trimming took off 5 bases at V and 4 bases at J, with 11 bases between the two ends. The authors' processing: It was from reference gene primer amplification that nucleated cell counts were estimated. The method was immunoSEQ multiplex PCR; TCRdb's version includes in-frame clones alone and lacks a portion of them. V, J and clone size were drawn from that table, and D and trimming were deduced from the DNA. The sample lists about 250,000 clones; around 81% were seen once. Sample: peripheral blood. This sequence joins TRBV12-3 or TRBV12-4 and TRBJ1-1; the D gene is possibly TRBD1 (5 bases). This TCR was recovered from a man aged 45-60 years with active or convalescent COVID-19. CDR3 nucleotide sequence: TGTGCCAGCAGTCCGCAGGGTTTCACTGAAGCTTTCTTT. Translating gives CASSPQGFTEAFF.